Listed here are 15 T cell receptor beta chains from one sample, sequenced in a study of T cell responses to AZD1222 COVID-19 vaccine. TCRdb keeps only in-frame clones here, not all; method: immunoSEQ multiplex PCR. The sample lists tens of thousands of clones; about four fifths were seen once. Sequencing used peripheral blood, obtained 28 days after the second AZD1222 dose. The receptor source for this set is an adult who received the AZD1222 COVID-19 vaccine.

The chain employs TRBV3-1 (or the pseudogene TRBV3-2) and TRBJ2-3; D could derive from TRBD1 or TRBD2 (5 bases each). Germline V gives CDR1 LGHDT, CDR2 YNNKEL (reference sequence). Between the trimmed V and J ends, which lost 4 bases and 7 bases, there was a span of 21 bases. This CDR3 spans 16 amino acids. The CDR3 bases are TGTGCCAGCAGCCCCCAACGACAGAGCGGAGTAAATACGCAGTATTTT. Amino acid sequence: CASSPQRQSGVNTQYF.

The chain has TRBV19 and TRBJ1-4; 8 bases map to TRBD1. Per the germline V gene, CDR1 is LNHDA and CDR2 is SQIVND (reference sequence). The length of the CDR3 is 14 residues. The V gene end was trimmed by 10 bases and the J gene end by 4 bases; junction bases not matched to a gene: 8. CDR3 DNA sequence: TGTGCCACGCGGACAGGGATTAATAATGAAAAACTGTTTTTT. This codes for CATRTGINNEKLFF.

The chain employs TRBV2 and TRBJ2-4; no definite D call. The V end lost 8 bases, the J end lost 6 bases, and 11 bases lay between the germline ends. Germline lookup yields CDR1 SNHLY and CDR2 FYNNEI. The CDR3 covers 12 residues. CDR3 loop: CASGIAGNIQYF. DNA for the CDR3: TGTGCCAGCGGGATAGCTGGAAACATTCAGTACTTC.

Written as DNA, the CDR3 is TGTGCCAGCAGCTCCTACCCGGGCAACGAAGAGACCCAGTACTTC. Amino acids: CASSSYPGNEETQYF. The genes are TRBV7-9 and TRBJ2-5; D uncertain. Trimming took off 4 bases at V and 3 bases at J, with 15 bases between the two ends. This CDR3 region has 15 residues. Germline assignment: CDR1 SEHNR and CDR2 FQNEAQ (reference sequence).

This chain joins TRBV7-2 and TRBJ2-4, with D perhaps TRBD1 (5 bases). Germline CDR1 SGHTA, CDR2 FQGNSA. Trimming stripped 2 bases from V and 0 bases from J, with 8 bases between. There are 15 residues in the CDR3. CDR3 region: CASSLTGLAKNIQYF. In nucleotides, the CDR3 is TGTGCCAGCAGCTTAACAGGCCTAGCCAAAAACATTCAGTACTTC.

The chain links TRBV11-2 to TRBJ1-2; D not resolved. This CDR3 has 14 residues. The germline V gene encodes CDR1 SGHAT and CDR2 FQNNGV. The V gene lost 1 base and the J gene lost 4 bases, with 10 bases spanning the gap. Here the CDR3 DNA reads TGTGCCAGCAGCTTAGTAGAGGATGGCTATGGCTACACCTTC. Residues: CASSLVEDGYGYTF.

This clone was picked up one time. The chain combines TRBV4-1 with TRBJ1-1; D uncertain. The CDR3 contains 17 residues. The V gene's germline CDR1 is MGHRA and CDR2 YSYEKL. V was clipped by 4 bases and J by 2 bases, with 20 bases between them. The CDR3 nucleotides are TGCGCCAGCAGCCGAAGCGCTCTGGGCGGGATAAACACTGAAGCTTTCTTT. It yields the protein CASSRSALGGINTEAFF.

The V and J genes are TRBV28 and TRBJ1-5; the D is unclear. Germline values: CDR1 MDHEN, CDR2 SYDVKM. This CDR3 is built from 14 residues. The V end was cut by 5 bases, the J end by 11 bases, with 19 bases between. The CDR3 nucleotides read TGTGCCAGCAGTCCAACCCGAGGCCTTTCGTCCCAGCATTTT. It is translated as CASSPTRGLSSQHF.

The chain uses TRBV19 and TRBJ1-3, with D unclear. The length of the CDR3 is 14 residues. V lost 9 bases, J lost 0 bases, and 12 bases lay in between. CDR1 and CDR2 from the germline V gene are LNHDA and SQIVND (reference sequence). CDR3 in DNA: TGTGCCAGCTCTCGGGGTGGCTCTGGAAACACCATATATTTT. Encoded protein: CASSRGGSGNTIYF.

This clone appeared a few times. Other DNA sequences in this specimen translate into the identical CDR3. V usage is TRBV7-9 and J usage is TRBJ1-4; no clear D. V was cut by 6 bases and J by 7 bases, with 9 bases left in between. There are 12 residues in the CDR3. Germline CDR1 SEHNR, CDR2 FQNEAQ (reference sequence). In DNA, the CDR3 is TGTGCCAGCAGTCTCGAGGGTGAAAAACTGTTTTTT. Translating gives CASSLEGEKLFF.

The genes are TRBV2 and TRBJ1-4, with 11 bases that match TRBD1. Germline CDR1 reads SNHLY; CDR2 reads FYNNEI. This CDR3 region has 15 residues. V shed 8 bases and J 7 bases; nucleotides not matched to a gene: 9. DNA of the CDR3: TGTGCCAGCCAATCAGGGGGACAGGGGGGTGAAAAACTGTTTTTT. Translation gives CASQSGGQGGEKLFF.

The chain carries TRBV28 and TRBJ2-6, with D unclear. The V end lost 3 bases, the J end lost 0 bases, and 12 bases lay between the germline ends. Germline assignment: CDR1 MDHEN and CDR2 SYDVKM. CDR3 length: 17 residues. The CDR3: CASSFPRFISGANVLTF. As DNA, the CDR3 is TGTGCCAGCAGTTTCCCCCGTTTTATCTCTGGGGCCAACGTCCTGACTTTC.

This clone was counted only a few times. The genes are TRBV5-4 and TRBJ1-1, with 9 bases aligning to TRBD1. Germline lookup yields CDR1 SGHNT and CDR2 YYREEE (reference sequence). CDR3 size: 13 residues. Trimming took 4 bases from V and 6 from J; bases not matched to a gene: 4. The CDR3 bases are TGTGCCAGCAGCGGGGGGACAGGGCCTGAAGCTTTCTTT. It specifies CASSGGTGPEAFF.

This clone was picked up a small number of times. The DNA of the CDR3 is TGTGCCAGCAGCCGGACAGAATATGGCTACACCTTC. This sequence encodes CASSRTEYGYTF. V and J are TRBV9 and TRBJ1-2, with D possibly being TRBD1 (6 bases). CDR3 size: 12 residues. Between the trimmed V and J ends, which lost 4 bases and 5 bases, there was a span of 9 bases. Germline lookup yields CDR1 SGDLS and CDR2 YYNGEE.

This clone was detected a few times. This rearrangement joins TRBV6-5 to TRBJ2-3; 7 bases match TRBD1. The ends lost 8 bases at V and 1 base at J; junction bases unmatched: 6. The CDR3 consists of 14 residues. Germline CDR1 is MNHEY and CDR2 is SVGAGI. Here the CDR3 reads CASGTGTGTDTQYF. CDR3 sequence (DNA): TGTGCCAGCGGTACCGGGACAGGCACAGATACGCAGTATTTT.